This entry describes one T cell receptor beta chain. Via MiXCR, TCRdb re-called the RT-PCR reads, giving one row per CDR3 protein. Of roughly 700,000 distinct CDR3 sequences in the sample, 11% to 15% are singletons; the top ten hold approximately 6.5%. The data belong to a study of response to subunit inactivated influenza vaccine. The germline V gene has CDR1 SGHTA and CDR2 FQGNSA. CDR3 length equals 17 residues. Trimming took 6 bases from V and 5 from J; bases not matched to a gene: 8. The sample consisted of PBMCs from blood, taken less than 15 days before vaccination. This TCR derives from a man aged 50 to 60 who received an inactivated influenza vaccine. The gene calls are TRBV7-2 and TRBJ2-3; 16 bases align to TRBD2. The CDR3 coding sequence is TGTGCCAGCAGGGATCCGGGACTAGCGGGAGGGCGAGATACGCAGTATTTT. This codes for CASRDPGLAGGRDTQYF.